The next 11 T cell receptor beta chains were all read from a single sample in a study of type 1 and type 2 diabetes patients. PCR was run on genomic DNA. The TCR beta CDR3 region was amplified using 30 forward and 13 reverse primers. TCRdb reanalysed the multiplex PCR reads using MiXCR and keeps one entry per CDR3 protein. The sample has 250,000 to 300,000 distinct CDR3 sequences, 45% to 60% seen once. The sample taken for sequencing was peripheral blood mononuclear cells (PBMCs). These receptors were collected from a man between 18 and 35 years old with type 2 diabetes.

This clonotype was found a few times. For the CDR3, the DNA is TGCGCCAGCAGTTCAACAGGGAGGGAGAAGGATACGCAGTATTTT. Encoded protein: CASSSTGREKDTQYF. The rearrangement joins TRBV10-1 to TRBJ2-3, with D perhaps matching TRBD2 (7 bases). Per the germline V gene, CDR1 is WNHNN and CDR2 is SYGVQD (reference sequence). V was trimmed by 5 bases and J by 6 bases, leaving 18 bases between them. The CDR3 is 15 residues long.

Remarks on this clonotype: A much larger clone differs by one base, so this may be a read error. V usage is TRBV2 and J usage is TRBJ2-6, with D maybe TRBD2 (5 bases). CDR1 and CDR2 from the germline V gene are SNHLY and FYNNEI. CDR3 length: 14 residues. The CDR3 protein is CARTMRTGVNVLTF. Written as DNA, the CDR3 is TGTGCCAGGACTATGCGGACTGGGGTCAACGTCCTGACTTTC.

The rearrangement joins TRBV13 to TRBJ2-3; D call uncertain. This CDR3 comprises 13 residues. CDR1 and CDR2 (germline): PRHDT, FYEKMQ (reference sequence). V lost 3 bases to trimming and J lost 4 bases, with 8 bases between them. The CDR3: CASSLEQADTQYF. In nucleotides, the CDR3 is TGTGCCAGCAGCTTGGAACAAGCAGATACGCAGTATTTT.

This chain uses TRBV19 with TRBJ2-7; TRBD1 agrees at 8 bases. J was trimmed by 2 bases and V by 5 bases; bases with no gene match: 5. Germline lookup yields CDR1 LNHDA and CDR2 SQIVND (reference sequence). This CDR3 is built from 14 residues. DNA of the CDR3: TGTGCCAGTAGTTTACAGGGGGGTCCCTACGAGCAGTACTTC. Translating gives CASSLQGGPYEQYF.

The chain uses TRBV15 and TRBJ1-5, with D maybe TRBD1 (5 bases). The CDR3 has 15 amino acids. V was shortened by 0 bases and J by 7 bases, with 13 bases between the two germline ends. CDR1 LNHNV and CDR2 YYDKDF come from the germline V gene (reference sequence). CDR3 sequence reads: CATSRDSGGGQPQHF. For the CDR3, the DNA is TGTGCCACCAGCAGAGATAGTGGCGGGGGACAGCCCCAGCATTTT. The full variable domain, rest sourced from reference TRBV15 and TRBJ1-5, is DAMVIQNPRYQVTQFGKPVTLSCSQTLNHNVMYWYQQKSSQAPKLLFHYYDKDFNNEADTPDNFQSRRPNTSFCFLDIRSPGLGDTAMYLCATSRDSGGGQPQHFGDGTRLSIL.

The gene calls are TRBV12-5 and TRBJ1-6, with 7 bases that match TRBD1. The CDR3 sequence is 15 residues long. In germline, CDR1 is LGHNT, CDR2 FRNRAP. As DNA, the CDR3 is TGTGCCAGCAGTGTCTTACAGGGGAATCATTCACCCCTCCACTTT. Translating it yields CASSVLQGNHSPLHF.

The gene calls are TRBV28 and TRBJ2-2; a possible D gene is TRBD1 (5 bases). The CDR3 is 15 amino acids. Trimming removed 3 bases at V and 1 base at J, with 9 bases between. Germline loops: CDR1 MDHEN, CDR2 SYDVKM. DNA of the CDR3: TGTGCCAGCAGTTTCGACAGACTGAACACCGGGGAGCTGTTTTTT. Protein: CASSFDRLNTGELFF.

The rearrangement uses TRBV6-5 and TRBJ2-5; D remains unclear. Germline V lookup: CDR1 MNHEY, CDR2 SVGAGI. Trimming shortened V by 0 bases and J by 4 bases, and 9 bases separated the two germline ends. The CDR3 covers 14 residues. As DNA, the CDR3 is TGTGCCAGCAGTTACTCAGGGTATGGAGAGACCCAGTACTTC. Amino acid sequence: CASSYSGYGETQYF.

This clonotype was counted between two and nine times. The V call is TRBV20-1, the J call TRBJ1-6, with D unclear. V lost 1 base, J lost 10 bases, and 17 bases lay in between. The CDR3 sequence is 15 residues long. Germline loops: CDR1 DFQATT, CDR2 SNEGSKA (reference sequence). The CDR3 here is CSARVVAANGSPLHF. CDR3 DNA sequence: TGCAGTGCTAGAGTGGTGGCAGCCAACGGGTCACCCCTCCACTTT.

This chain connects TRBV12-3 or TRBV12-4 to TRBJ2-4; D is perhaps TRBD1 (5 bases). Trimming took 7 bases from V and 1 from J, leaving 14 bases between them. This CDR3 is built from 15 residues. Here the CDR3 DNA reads TGTGCCAGCAAGAACCTCAGGGCGGCCAAAAACATTCAGTACTTC. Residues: CASKNLRAAKNIQYF.

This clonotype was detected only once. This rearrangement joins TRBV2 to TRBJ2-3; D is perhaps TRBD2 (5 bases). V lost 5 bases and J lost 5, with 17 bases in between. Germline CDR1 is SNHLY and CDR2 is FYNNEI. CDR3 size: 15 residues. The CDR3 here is CASSSDPARGDTQYF. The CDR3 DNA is TGTGCCAGCAGTTCAGACCCGGCCCGGGGAGATACGCAGTATTTT.